This TCR beta chain emerged from a study of cytomegalovirus exposure and HLA in healthy donors. The PCR used 60 Vbeta and 13 Jbeta primers. Sequencing was performed with immunoSEQ multiplex PCR; in TCRdb, only in-frame clones are kept and a portion is missing. This sample has 140,000 to 150,000 clones; about four fifths occur once, and the top ten carry less than 3%. The study, taken as a whole, reports: As a later analysis showed, several of the most significant clusters appeared to be linked to common viral pathogens. Analysis was performed later, and it showed HLA-associated TCR beta chains to be more clonally expanded than equally common others.

About this clone: Its target is unknown.

The TCR originated in a woman aged 18 to 35 in good health and CMV-seropositive. The sequenced sample consisted of PBMCs.

The CDR3 region has the DNA TGTGCCAGCAGCGCCGTGGCAGCGGACACAGATACGCAGTATTTT. Protein product: CASSAVAADTDTQYF. This chain connects TRBV9 to TRBJ2-3; D might be TRBD2 (5 bases). Germline lookup yields CDR1 SGDLS and CDR2 YYNGEE. The CDR3 extends over 15 amino acids. V lost 3 bases and J 2 bases, leaving 13 bases between the germline ends.